This is a list of T cell receptor beta chains from one sample in a study of blood T cell repertoires in COVID-19. Generated by immunoSEQ multiplex PCR, the TCRdb table keeps only in-frame clones and is missing some. The sample yields roughly 200,000 clones, 90% seen once. Material: peripheral blood. These receptors were obtained from a man aged 50 or older with acute or convalescent COVID-19. Each CDR3 is given with its conserved first and last residue. The D gene is left open where the match is weak. Clone size is not always given. Where it is, it says once, few, many or a class for expanded clones.

j_call d_call v_call clone_size cdr3_nt cdr3_aa
TRBJ1-1 NA TRBV9 NA TGTGCCAGCAGCGCGGGGGGATCGGCGAACACTGAAGCTTTCTTT CASSAGGSANTEAFF
TRBJ2-7 NA TRBV7-9 NA TGTGCCAGCAGCCTGGGTGCGGGGCCCTCCTACGAGCAGTACTTC CASSLGAGPSYEQYF
TRBJ1-5 TRBD1 TRBV6-5 NA TGTGCCAGCAGTTACCGACAGGGTAGCAATCAGCCCCAGCATTTT CASSYRQGSNQPQHF
TRBJ2-3 NA TRBV11-2 NA TGTGCCAGCAGCGACCCTAGCAGACGGGGCACAGATACGCAGTATTTT CASSDPSRRGTDTQYF
TRBJ2-1 TRBD2 TRBV4-2 NA TGTGCCAGCAGCCAAGACGCAACAACGGGACTAGGGAGTTACAATGAGCAGTTCTTC CASSQDATTGLGSYNEQFF
TRBJ1-5 NA TRBV4-1 NA TGCGCCAGCAGCCAAGGCGGGACGAACCATCAGCCCCAGCATTTT CASSQGGTNHQPQHF
TRBJ2-4 NA TRBV29-1 NA TGCAGCGTGTATTGGGACACTAGCATTCAGTACTTC CSVYWDTSIQYF
TRBJ2-5 NA TRBV7-9 NA TGTGCCAGCAGCTTATGGGGAGTGGGGTTACAAGAGACCCAGTACTTC CASSLWGVGLQETQYF
TRBJ2-3 NA TRBV6-2/TRBV6-3 NA TGTGCCAGCAGTTACCAGCGGGCAGATACGCAGTATTTT CASSYQRADTQYF
TRBJ2-1 NA TRBV7-3 NA TGTGCCAGCAGCTTAACTGCCCTGAGCTCCTACAATGAGCAGTTCTTC CASSLTALSSYNEQFF
TRBJ1-2 NA TRBV11-2 NA TGTGCCAGCAGCTTAGTAGTCGCCGGGACAAATGGCTACACCTTC CASSLVVAGTNGYTF
TRBJ2-1 NA TRBV15 NA TGTGCCACCAGCCCCCTGACGGGGATAATCGATGAGCAGTTCTTC CATSPLTGIIDEQFF
TRBJ2-1 NA TRBV2 NA TGTGCCAGCAGGTTGCCCGGGGGTGAGCAGTTCTTC CASRLPGGEQFF
TRBJ2-3 TRBD1 TRBV5-1 NA TGCGCCAGCAGCCCGACAGGGTCGGGGGATACGCAGTATTTT CASSPTGSGDTQYF
TRBJ1-2 NA TRBV19 NA TGTGCCAGTATCTCTCGGACAGATTATGGCTACACCTTC CASISRTDYGYTF
TRBJ1-1 TRBD1 TRBV27 NA TGTGCCAGCAGGCAGGGGGCAGCCGAAGCTTTCTTT CASRQGAAEAFF
TRBJ2-3 TRBD1 TRBV5-1 NA TGCGCCAGCAGCGGACAGGGGGCTCAGACAGATACGCAGTATTTT CASSGQGAQTDTQYF
TRBJ2-5 NA TRBV5-4 few TGTGCCAGCAGCTTCGGACAACCCCCACAAGAGACCCAGTACTTC CASSFGQPPQETQYF
TRBJ1-4 TRBD1 TRBV19 once TGTGCCAGTAGGGTGACAGGGGGTGATGAAAAACTGTTTTTT CASRVTGGDEKLFF
TRBJ2-2 TRBD2 TRBV24-1 NA TGTGCCACCAGTGGGGAGCGGGAGGGCGTTCGGGCCAACACCGGGGAGCTGTTTTTT CATSGEREGVRANTGELFF
TRBJ1-1 NA TRBV6-5 NA TGTGCCAGCAGTTTCAGGACAGTGAACACTGAAGCTTTCTTT CASSFRTVNTEAFF
TRBJ1-2 NA TRBV19 NA TGTGCCAGTACCTTGGCGGGAGCGGACTATGGCTACACCTTC CASTLAGADYGYTF